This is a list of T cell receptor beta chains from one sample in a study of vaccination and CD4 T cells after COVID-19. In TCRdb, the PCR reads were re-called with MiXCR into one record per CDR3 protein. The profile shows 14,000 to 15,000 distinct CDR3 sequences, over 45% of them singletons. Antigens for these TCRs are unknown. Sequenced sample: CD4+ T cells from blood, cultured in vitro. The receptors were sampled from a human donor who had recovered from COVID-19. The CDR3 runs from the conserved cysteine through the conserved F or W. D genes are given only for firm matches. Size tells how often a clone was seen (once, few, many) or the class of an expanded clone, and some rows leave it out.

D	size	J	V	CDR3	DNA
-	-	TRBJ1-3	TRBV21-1	CASSTGATGNTIYF	TGTGCCAGTTCTACAGGGGCGACAGGAAACACCATATATTTT
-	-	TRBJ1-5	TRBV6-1	CASRHRDGQPQHF	TGTGCCAGCAGGCACCGGGACGGTCAGCCCCAGCATTTT
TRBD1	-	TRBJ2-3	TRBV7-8	CASSTGQQFSTDTQYF	TGTGCCAGCAGCACGGGACAGCAATTTAGCACAGATACGCAGTATTTT
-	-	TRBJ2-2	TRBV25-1	CASSAGSYTGELFF	TGTGCCAGCAGTGCCGGGTCCTACACCGGGGAGCTGTTTTTT
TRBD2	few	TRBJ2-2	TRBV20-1	CSASPLFGRETGELFF	TGCAGTGCTAGTCCCCTGTTCGGGAGGGAAACCGGGGAGCTGTTTTTT
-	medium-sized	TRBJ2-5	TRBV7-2	CASSSPVGRTETQYF	TGTGCCAGCAGCTCTCCGGTGGGCAGAACGGAGACCCAGTACTTC
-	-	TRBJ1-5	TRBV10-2	CASSESGGNQPQHF	TGCGCCAGCAGTGAGTCAGGGGGCAATCAGCCCCAGCATTTT
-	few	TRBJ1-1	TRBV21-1	CASSKFRNEAFF	TGTGCCAGCAGCAAATTCAGGAATGAAGCTTTCTTT
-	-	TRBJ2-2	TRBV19	CASRNDPGTGELFF	TGTGCCAGTAGAAACGACCCGGGGACCGGGGAGCTGTTTTTT
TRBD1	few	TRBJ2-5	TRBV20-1	CSVDREGRETQYF	TGCAGTGTTGACAGGGAAGGCAGGGAGACCCAGTACTTC
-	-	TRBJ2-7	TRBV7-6	CASSLRTDYEQYF	TGTGCCAGCAGCTTACGGACCGACTACGAGCAGTACTTC
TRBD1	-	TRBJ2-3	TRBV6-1	CASKPWDRGYTDTQYF	TGTGCCAGCAAACCCTGGGACAGGGGATACACAGATACGCAGTATTTT
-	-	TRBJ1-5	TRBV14	CATPGLGNQPQHF	TGTGCCACCCCGGGGTTAGGCAATCAGCCCCAGCATTTT
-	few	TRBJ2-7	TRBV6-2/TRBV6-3	CASSYGREYEQYF	TGTGCCAGCAGTTACGGTAGGGAATACGAGCAGTACTTC
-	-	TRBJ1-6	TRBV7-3	CASSPTQNSPLHF	TGTGCCAGCAGCCCCACCCAAAATTCACCCCTCCACTTT
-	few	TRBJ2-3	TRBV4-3	CASSLRGADTQYF	TGCGCCAGCAGCCTTAGGGGAGCAGATACGCAGTATTTT
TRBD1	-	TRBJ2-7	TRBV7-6	CASSTRQGYEQYF	TGTGCTAGCAGCACCCGACAGGGCTACGAGCAGTACTTC
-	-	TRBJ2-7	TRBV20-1	CSARGEGQISYEQYF	TGCAGTGCTAGAGGGGAGGGACAGATCTCCTACGAGCAGTACTTC
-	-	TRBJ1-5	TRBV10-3	CAISEARGGNQPQHF	TGTGCCATCAGTGAGGCGAGGGGCGGAAATCAGCCCCAGCATTTT
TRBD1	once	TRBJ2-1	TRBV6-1	CASRDRDRVSNEQFF	TGTGCCAGCAGGGACCGGGACAGGGTATCCAATGAGCAGTTCTTC
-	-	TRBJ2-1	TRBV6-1	CASSRLLASSYNEQFF	TGTGCCAGCAGTCGCCTCCTAGCGAGCTCCTACAATGAGCAGTTCTTC
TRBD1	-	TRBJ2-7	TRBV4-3	CASSRGQRSYEQYF	TGCGCCAGCAGCCGGGGACAGCGCTCCTACGAGCAGTACTTC
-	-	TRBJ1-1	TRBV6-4	CASRRDARNTEAFF	TGTGCCAGCAGGCGGGACGCCAGGAACACTGAAGCTTTCTTT
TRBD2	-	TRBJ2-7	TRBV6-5	CASSYSILAGVSEQYF	TGTGCCAGCAGTTACTCGATACTAGCGGGAGTAAGCGAGCAGTACTTC
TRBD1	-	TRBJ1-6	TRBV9	CASSAGTVPGGALHF	TGTGCCAGCAGCGCGGGGACAGTTCCAGGGGGGGCCCTCCACTTT
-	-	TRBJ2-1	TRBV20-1	CSASFRGGQYNEQFF	TGCAGTGCTAGTTTTCGCGGGGGCCAGTACAATGAGCAGTTCTTC
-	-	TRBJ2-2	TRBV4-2	CASSQRRNTGELFF	TGTGCCAGCAGCCAACGAAGGAACACCGGGGAGCTGTTTTTT
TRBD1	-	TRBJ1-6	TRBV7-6	CASSLAGTGNSPLHF	TGTGCCAGCAGCTTAGCTGGGACAGGGAATTCACCCCTCCACTTT
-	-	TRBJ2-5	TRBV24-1	CATSDLPSGAQETQYF	TGTGCCACCAGTGATTTGCCCTCGGGGGCCCAAGAGACCCAGTACTTC
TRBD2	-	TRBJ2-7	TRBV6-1	CASSRSGAGGSSYEQYF	TGTGCCAGCAGCCGCAGCGGGGCGGGAGGAAGCTCCTACGAGCAGTACTTC
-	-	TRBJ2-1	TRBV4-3	CASSQGVGFSVQFF	TGCGCCAGCAGCCAAGGGGTGGGGTTTTCGGTGCAGTTCTTC